The 7 T cell receptor beta chains in this list originate from one sample, sequenced in a study of cytomegalovirus exposure and HLA in healthy donors. With 60 Vbeta and 13 Jbeta primers, the PCR was carried out. Using immunoSEQ multiplex PCR, the repertoire was profiled, and TCRdb retains in-frame clones only, with some absent. The sample consists of 95,000 to 100,000 clones, 74% of them appearing once. Sequencing was performed on PBMCs. The receptor source for this set is a male donor in good health and CMV-seronegative.

The chain is built from TRBV6-1 and TRBJ2-5; TRBD1 might be the D (6 bases). The J call may be mistaken, given a closer DNA end match to TRBJ2-7. Germline assignment: CDR1 MNHNS and CDR2 SASEGT. The CDR3 contains 12 residues. CDR3 DNA sequence: TGTGCCAGCAGGACAGGATCCTACGAGCAGTACTTC. Amino acid sequence: CASRTGSYEQYF.

The chain links TRBV7-9 to TRBJ2-7, with D possibly being TRBD1 (5 bases). With 8 bases removed from V and 6 bases from J, the gap between germline ends came to 14 bases. Germline CDR1 SEHNR, CDR2 FQNEAQ (reference sequence). The CDR3 consists of 12 residues. The DNA for the CDR3 is TGTGCCAGCCAATCGGGTAGGGGCGAGCAGTACTTC. Protein sequence: CASQSGRGEQYF. The entire variable domain, with the rest obtained from reference TRBV7-9 and TRBJ2-7, is as follows: DTGVSQNPRHKITKRGQNVTFRCDPISEHNRLYWYRQTLGQGPEFLTYFQNEAQLEKSRLLSDRFSAERPKGSFSTLEIQRTEQGDSAMYLCASQSGRGEQYFGPGTRLTVT.

The chain uses TRBV19 and TRBJ1-1; TRBD1 agrees at 9 bases. CDR1 and CDR2 (germline): LNHDA, SQIVND (reference sequence). The V segment lost 7 bases and the J segment 3 bases; nucleotides outside the gene matches: 9. This CDR3 region has 15 residues. Here the CDR3 DNA reads TGTGCCAGTACCCTCGGGACAGGGACGTACACTGAAGCTTTCTTT. It encodes CASTLGTGTYTEAFF.

V usage is TRBV6-1 and J usage is TRBJ1-3; a possible D gene is TRBD1 (6 bases). V lost 2 bases and J lost 0, with 20 bases in between. The V gene's germline CDR1 is MNHNS and CDR2 SASEGT. The CDR3 totals 19 residues. The CDR3 region is CASSERGGHMLLSGNTIYF. As DNA, the CDR3 is TGTGCCAGCAGTGAACGGGGGGGACACATGCTCCTCTCTGGAAACACCATATATTTT.

V usage is TRBV18 and J usage is TRBJ2-1; maybe TRBD1 (6 bases). The CDR3 runs to 15 residues. Germline CDR1 and CDR2: KGHSH and LQKENI. The V end lost 0 bases, the J end lost 6 bases, and 12 bases lay between the germline ends. The CDR3 loop reads CASSPPMQGPNEQFF. The CDR3 nucleotides are TGTGCCAGCTCACCACCGATGCAGGGGCCCAATGAGCAGTTCTTC.

V is TRBV7-3 and J is TRBJ2-1; weak D call: TRBD2 (6 bases). The germline CDR1 and CDR2 sequences are SGHTA and FQGTGA. V was clipped by 5 bases and J by 1 base, with 18 bases between them. This CDR3 is 17 amino acids long. The CDR3 DNA sequence: TGTGCCAGCAGCCGACGGGGGTTGATACGGTCCTACAATGAGCAGTTCTTC. This encodes CASSRRGLIRSYNEQFF.

This clone was observed a handful of times. V usage is TRBV7-8 and J usage is TRBJ1-1, with a weak D call TRBD1 (6 bases). CDR1 is SGHVS and CDR2 is FQNEAQ in the germline V gene. V was trimmed by 3 bases and J by 0 bases, leaving 11 bases between them. CDR3 size: 15 residues. The DNA of the CDR3 is TGTGCCAGCAGCTTGAAAGACAGGCTGAACACTGAAGCTTTCTTT. It is translated as CASSLKDRLNTEAFF.